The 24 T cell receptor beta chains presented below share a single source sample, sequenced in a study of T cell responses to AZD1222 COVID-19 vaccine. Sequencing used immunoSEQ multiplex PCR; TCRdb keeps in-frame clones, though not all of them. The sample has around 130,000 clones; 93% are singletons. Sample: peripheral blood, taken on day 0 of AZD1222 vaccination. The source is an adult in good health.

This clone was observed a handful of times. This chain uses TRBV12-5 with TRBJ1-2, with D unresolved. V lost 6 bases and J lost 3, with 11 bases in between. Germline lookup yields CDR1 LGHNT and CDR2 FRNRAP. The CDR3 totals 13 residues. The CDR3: CASGPPPDYGYTF. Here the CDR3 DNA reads TGTGCTAGTGGACCGCCACCTGACTATGGCTACACCTTC. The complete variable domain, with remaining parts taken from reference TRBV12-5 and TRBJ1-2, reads DARVTQTPRHKVTEMGQEVTMRCQPILGHNTVFWYRQTMMQGLELLAYFRNRAPLDDSGMPKDRFSAEMPDATLATLKIQPSEPRDSAVYFCASGPPPDYGYTFGSGTRLTVV.

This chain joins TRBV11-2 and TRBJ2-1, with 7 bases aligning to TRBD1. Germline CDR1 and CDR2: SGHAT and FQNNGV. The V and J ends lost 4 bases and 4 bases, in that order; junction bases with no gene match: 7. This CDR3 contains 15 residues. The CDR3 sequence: CASSSDGTVYNEQFF. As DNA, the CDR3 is TGTGCCAGCAGCTCCGATGGGACAGTTTACAATGAGCAGTTCTTC. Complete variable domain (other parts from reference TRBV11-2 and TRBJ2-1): EAGVAQSPRYKIIEKRQSVAFWCNPISGHATLYWYQQILGQGPKLLIQFQNNGVVDDSQLPKDRFSAERLKGVDSTLKIQPAKLEDSAVYLCASSSDGTVYNEQFFGPGTRLTVL.

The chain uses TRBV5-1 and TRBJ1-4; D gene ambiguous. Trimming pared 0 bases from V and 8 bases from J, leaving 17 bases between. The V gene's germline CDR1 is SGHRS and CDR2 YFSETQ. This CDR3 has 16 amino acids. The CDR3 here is CASSLGFSGWSEKLFF. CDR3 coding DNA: TGCGCCAGCAGCTTGGGCTTTTCGGGGTGGTCAGAAAAACTGTTTTTT.

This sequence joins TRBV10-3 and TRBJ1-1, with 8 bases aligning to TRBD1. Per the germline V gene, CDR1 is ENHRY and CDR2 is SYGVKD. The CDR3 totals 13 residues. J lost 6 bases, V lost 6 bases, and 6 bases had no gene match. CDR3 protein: CAIRGTGSPEAFF. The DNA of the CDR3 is TGTGCCATCAGAGGGACAGGATCTCCTGAAGCTTTCTTT.

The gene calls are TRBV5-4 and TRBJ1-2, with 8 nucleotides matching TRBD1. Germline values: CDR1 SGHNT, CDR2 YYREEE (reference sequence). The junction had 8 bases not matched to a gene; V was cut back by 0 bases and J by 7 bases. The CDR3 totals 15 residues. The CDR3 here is CASSLAGRGLRGYTF. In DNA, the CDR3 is TGTGCCAGCAGCTTGGCCGGCAGGGGGCTTCGTGGCTACACCTTC.

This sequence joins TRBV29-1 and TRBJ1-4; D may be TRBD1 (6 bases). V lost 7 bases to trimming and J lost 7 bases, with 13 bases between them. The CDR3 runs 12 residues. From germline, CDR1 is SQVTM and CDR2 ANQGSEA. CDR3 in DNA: TGCAGCGCCGGTCGAGGGGGTGAAAAACTGTTTTTT. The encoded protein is CSAGRGGEKLFF.

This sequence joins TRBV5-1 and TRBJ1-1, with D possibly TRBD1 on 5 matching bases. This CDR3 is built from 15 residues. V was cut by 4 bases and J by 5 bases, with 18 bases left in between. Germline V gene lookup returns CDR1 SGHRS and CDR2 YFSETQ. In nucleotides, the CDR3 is TGCGCCAGCAGCCTCCAGGCCCACCCAGGGACTGAAGCTTTCTTT. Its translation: CASSLQAHPGTEAFF.

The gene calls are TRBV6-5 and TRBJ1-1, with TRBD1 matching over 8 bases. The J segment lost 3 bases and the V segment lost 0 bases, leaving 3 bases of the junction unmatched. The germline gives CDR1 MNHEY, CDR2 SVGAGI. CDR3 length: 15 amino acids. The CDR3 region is CASSYSGRGHTEAFF. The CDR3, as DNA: TGTGCCAGCAGTTACTCGGGCAGGGGGCACACTGAAGCTTTCTTT.

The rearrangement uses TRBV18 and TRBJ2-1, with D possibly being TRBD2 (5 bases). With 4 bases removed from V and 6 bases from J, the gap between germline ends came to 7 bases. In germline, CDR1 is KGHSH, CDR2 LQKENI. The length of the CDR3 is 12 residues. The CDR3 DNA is TGTGCCAGCTCACACGGACTCAATGAGCAGTTCTTC. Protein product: CASSHGLNEQFF.

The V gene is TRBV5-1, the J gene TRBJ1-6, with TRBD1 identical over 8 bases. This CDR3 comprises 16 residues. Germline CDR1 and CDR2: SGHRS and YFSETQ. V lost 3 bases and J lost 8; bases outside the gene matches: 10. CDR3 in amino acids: CASSSQSGQGYSPLHF. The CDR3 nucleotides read TGCGCCAGCAGCTCACAGAGTGGACAGGGATATTCACCCCTCCACTTT.

The DNA for the CDR3 is TGTGCCAGCATAGGTGGAGGGGATGAAGCTTTCTTT. The encoded protein is CASIGGGDEAFF. The chain links TRBV6-5 to TRBJ1-1, with TRBD1 as a possible D gene (5 bases). Deletions cut 7 bases from V and 7 bases from J, with 13 bases between. The CDR3 is 12 amino acids. Looked up from germline, CDR1 is MNHEY and CDR2 is SVGAGI.

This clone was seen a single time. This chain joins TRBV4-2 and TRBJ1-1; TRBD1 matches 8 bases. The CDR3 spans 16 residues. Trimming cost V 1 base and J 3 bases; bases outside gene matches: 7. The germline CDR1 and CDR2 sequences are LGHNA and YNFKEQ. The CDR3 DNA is TGTGCCAGCAGCCAAGCGACAGGGGCCGGGGACACTGAAGCTTTCTTT. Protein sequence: CASSQATGAGDTEAFF.

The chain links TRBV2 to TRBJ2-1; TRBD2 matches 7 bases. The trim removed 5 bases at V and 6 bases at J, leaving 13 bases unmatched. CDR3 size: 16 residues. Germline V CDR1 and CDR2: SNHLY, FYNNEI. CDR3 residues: CASSTLGGGVLNEQFF. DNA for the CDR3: TGTGCCAGCAGTACCCTGGGCGGGGGAGTCCTCAATGAGCAGTTCTTC.

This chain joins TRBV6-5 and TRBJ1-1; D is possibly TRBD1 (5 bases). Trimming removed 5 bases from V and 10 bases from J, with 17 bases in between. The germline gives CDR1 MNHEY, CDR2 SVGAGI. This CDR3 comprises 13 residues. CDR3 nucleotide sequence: TGTGCCAGCAGTCACCGGCGCGGGCAGGGAGCTTTCTTT. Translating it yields CASSHRRGQGAFF.

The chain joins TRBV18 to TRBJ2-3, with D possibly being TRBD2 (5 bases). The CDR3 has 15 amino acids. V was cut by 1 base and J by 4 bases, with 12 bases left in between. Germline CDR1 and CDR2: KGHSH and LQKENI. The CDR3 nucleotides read TGTGCCAGCTCACCACGTAACAGCGGTTCAGATACGCAGTATTTT. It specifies CASSPRNSGSDTQYF.

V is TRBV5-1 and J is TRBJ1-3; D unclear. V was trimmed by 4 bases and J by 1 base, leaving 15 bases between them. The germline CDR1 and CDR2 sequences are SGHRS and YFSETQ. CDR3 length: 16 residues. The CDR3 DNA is TGCGCCAGCAGCCCCAGACCCCAGGAGTCTGGAAACACCATATATTTT. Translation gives CASSPRPQESGNTIYF.

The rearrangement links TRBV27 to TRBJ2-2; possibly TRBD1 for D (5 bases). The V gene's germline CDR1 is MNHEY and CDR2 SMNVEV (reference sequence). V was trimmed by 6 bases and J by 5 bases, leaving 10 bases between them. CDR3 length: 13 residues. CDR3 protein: CASRGLGTGELFF. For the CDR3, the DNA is TGTGCCAGCAGGGGGCTCGGGACCGGGGAGCTGTTTTTT.

The CDR3 region has the DNA TGTGCCAGCAGTACCCTTGAGCAGCCCCAGCATTTT. It translates to CASSTLEQPQHF. J is TRBJ1-5 and V is TRBV6-5; D not resolved. The CDR3 extends over 12 amino acids. V gave up 5 bases and J gave up 7 bases, with 9 bases separating them. Germline V CDR1 and CDR2: MNHEY, SVGAGI.

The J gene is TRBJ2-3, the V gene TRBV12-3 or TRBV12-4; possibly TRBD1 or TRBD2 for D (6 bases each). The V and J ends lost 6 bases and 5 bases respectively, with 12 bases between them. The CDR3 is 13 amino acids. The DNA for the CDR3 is TGTGCCAGCAGAAGGGGGGCCGTAGATACGCAGTATTTT. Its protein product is CASRRGAVDTQYF.

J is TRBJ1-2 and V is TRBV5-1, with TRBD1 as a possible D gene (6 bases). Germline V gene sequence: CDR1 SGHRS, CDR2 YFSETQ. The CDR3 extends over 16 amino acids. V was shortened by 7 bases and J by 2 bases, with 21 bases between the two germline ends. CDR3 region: CASAHGSDRYNYGYTF. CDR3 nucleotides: TGCGCCAGCGCCCATGGATCTGACAGGTACAACTATGGCTACACCTTC.

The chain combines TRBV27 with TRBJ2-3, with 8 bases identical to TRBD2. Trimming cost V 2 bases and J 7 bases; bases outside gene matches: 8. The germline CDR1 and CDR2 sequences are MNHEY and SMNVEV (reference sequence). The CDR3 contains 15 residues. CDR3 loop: CASSLIAGGANTQYF. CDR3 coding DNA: TGTGCCAGCAGTTTAATTGCCGGGGGGGCGAATACGCAGTATTTT.

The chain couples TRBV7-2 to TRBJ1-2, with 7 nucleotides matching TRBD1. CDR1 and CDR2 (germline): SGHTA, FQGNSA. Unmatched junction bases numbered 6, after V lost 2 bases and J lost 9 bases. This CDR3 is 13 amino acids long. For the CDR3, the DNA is TGTGCCAGCAGCTTACATACAGGGGTACGCTACACCTTC. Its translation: CASSLHTGVRYTF. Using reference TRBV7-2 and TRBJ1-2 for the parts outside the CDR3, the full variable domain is GAGVSQSPSNKVTEKGKDVELRCDPISGHTALYWYRQSLGQGLEFLIYFQGNSAPDKSGLPSDRFSAERTGGSVSTLTIQRTQQEDSAVYLCASSLHTGVRYTFGSGTRLTVV.

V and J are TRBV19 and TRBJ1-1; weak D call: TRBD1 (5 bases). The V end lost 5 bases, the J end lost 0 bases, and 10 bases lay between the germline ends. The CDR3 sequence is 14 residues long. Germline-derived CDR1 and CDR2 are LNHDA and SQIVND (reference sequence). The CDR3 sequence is CASSLGTLNTEAFF. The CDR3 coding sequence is TGTGCCAGTAGTCTCGGGACCCTGAACACTGAAGCTTTCTTT.

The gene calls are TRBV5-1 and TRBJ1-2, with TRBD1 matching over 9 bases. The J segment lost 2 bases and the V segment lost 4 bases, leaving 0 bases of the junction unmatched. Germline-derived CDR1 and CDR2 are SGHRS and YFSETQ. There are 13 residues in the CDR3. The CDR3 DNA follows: TGCGCCAGCAGCGGACAGGGGAACTATGGCTACACCTTC. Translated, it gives CASSGQGNYGYTF.